A single sample is the source of the 2 T cell receptor beta chains below, sequenced in a study of blood T cell repertoires in COVID-19 (dated by TCRdb to about 2020). Receptors were amplified or captured by the immunoSEQ multiplex PCR assay. The immuneACCESS repertoire file appears here via TCRdb, limited to in-frame rearrangements. These files lack a portion of the clones; in checked studies, under half of the deficit traces to unresolved V genes, and the cause of the others is not known. This sample holds about 180,000 clones; 70% to 90% were observed only once. The ten largest clones capture over 2.5% of the sample. The sample comprised peripheral blood. These receptors all come from a man aged 55 to 70 with acute or convalescent COVID-19.

V is TRBV7-9 and J is TRBJ2-2, with 11 bases that match TRBD1. The CDR3 is made up of 14 amino acids. V shed 4 bases and J 5 bases; nucleotides not matched to a gene: 0. Germline values: CDR1 SEHNR, CDR2 FQNEAQ (reference sequence). The CDR3 DNA reads TGTGCCAGCAGCTGGGACAGGGGGACCGGGGAGCTGTTTTTT. It encodes CASSWDRGTGELFF.

The J gene is TRBJ2-7, the V gene TRBV18, with TRBD1 matching 7 bases. V lost 1 base, J lost 3 bases, and 12 bases stayed unmatched. Germline values: CDR1 KGHSH, CDR2 LQKENI. The CDR3 sequence is 17 residues long. The DNA for the CDR3 is TGTGCCAGCTCACCACGGTTAGGGACAGTCAGTAACTACGAGCAGTACTTC. Protein product: CASSPRLGTVSNYEQYF. Full variable domain (rest looked up from reference TRBV18 and TRBJ2-7): NAGVMQNPRHLVRRRGQEARLRCSPMKGHSHVYWYRQLPEEGLKFMVYLQKENIIDESGMPKERFSAEFPKEGPSILRIQQVVRGDSAAYFCASSPRLGTVSNYEQYFGPGTRLTVT.